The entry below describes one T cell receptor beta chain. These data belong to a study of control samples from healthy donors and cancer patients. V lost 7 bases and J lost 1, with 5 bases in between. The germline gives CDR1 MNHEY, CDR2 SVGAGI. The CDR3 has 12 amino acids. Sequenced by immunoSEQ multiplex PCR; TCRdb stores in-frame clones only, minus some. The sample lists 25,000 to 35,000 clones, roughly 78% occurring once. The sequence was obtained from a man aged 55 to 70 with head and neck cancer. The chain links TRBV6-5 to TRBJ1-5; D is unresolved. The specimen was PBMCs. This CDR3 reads CASTTSNQPQHF. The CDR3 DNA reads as TGTGCCAGCACCACCAGCAATCAGCCCCAGCATTTT.